The rows below give T cell receptor beta chains drawn from one sample of a study of blood T cells in healthy people across ages. MiXCR, applied by TCRdb to the 5' RACE reads, yields one record per CDR3 protein. This table holds 850,000 to 1,300,000 distinct CDR3 sequences, roughly 45% found once. The specimen was blood. The receptors stem from a woman aged 55-70 years in good health. Both conserved end residues are part of each CDR3. A D gene is named only where the DNA matches it firmly. Rows may omit the clone size; those that give it use once, few, many or a size class.

D: NA
V: TRBV11-2
J: TRBJ2-7
size: NA
DNA: TGTGCCAGCAGCTTCTCGACAGGCTACGAGCAGTACTTC
CDR3: CASSFSTGYEQYF

D: NA
V: TRBV5-1
J: TRBJ2-6
size: NA
DNA: TGCGCCAGCAGCTTCTCACAGGGAGAGTTTTTCTCTGGGGCCAACGTCCTGACTTTC
CDR3: CASSFSQGEFFSGANVLTF

D: TRBD2
V: TRBV6-5
J: TRBJ2-4
size: few
DNA: TGTGCCAGCAGTTCGACTAGCGGGAGGGCCACGGCCAAAAACATTCAGTACTTC
CDR3: CASSSTSGRATAKNIQYF

D: NA
V: TRBV12-3/TRBV12-4
J: TRBJ2-1
size: few
DNA: TGTGCCAGCAGTAACAGGAACGAGCAGTTCTTC
CDR3: CASSNRNEQFF

D: NA
V: TRBV12-3/TRBV12-4
J: TRBJ1-2
size: NA
DNA: TGTGCCAGCAGTTTAAGGGCCAGGCCCACTCAGGGGTCTTCAGACTATGGCTACACCTTC
CDR3: CASSLRARPTQGSSDYGYTF

D: NA
V: TRBV20-1
J: TRBJ2-5
size: NA
DNA: TGCAGTGCTAGATGGACCGGGGAGACCCAGTACTTC
CDR3: CSARWTGETQYF

D: NA
V: TRBV7-2
J: TRBJ2-7
size: few
DNA: TGTGCCAGCAGCTTAATGGGCCCTCGGCCCGGAGGCGAGCAGTACTTC
CDR3: CASSLMGPRPGGEQYF

D: NA
V: TRBV9
J: TRBJ2-4
size: few
DNA: TGTGCCAGCAGCCCCTCTGGCGCCCTCGGTCGACAGATTCAGTACTTC
CDR3: CASSPSGALGRQIQYF

D: TRBD2
V: TRBV9
J: TRBJ2-7
size: NA
DNA: TGTGCCAGCAGCCCCCGACCGGGACTAGCAATGTACGAGCAGTACTTC
CDR3: CASSPRPGLAMYEQYF

D: TRBD1
V: TRBV29-1
J: TRBJ2-7
size: many
DNA: TGCAGCGTTGATTGGGACAGGGGGAGCGAGCAGTACTTC
CDR3: CSVDWDRGSEQYF

D: NA
V: TRBV6-5
J: TRBJ2-5
size: few
DNA: TGTGCCAGCAGTTACTCGCAGACTAGAGAGACCCAGTACTTC
CDR3: CASSYSQTRETQYF

D: TRBD1
V: TRBV3-1
J: TRBJ2-5
size: few
DNA: TGTGCCAGCAGCCAAGACGCTACAGGGGGCGGAGAGACCCAGTACTTC
CDR3: CASSQDATGGGETQYF

D: TRBD1
V: TRBV28
J: TRBJ1-6
size: NA
DNA: TGTGCCAGCAGTCTCTCCGGGACAGCATATTCACCCCTCCACTTT
CDR3: CASSLSGTAYSPLHF

D: TRBD1
V: TRBV27
J: TRBJ1-6
size: few
DNA: TGTGCCAGCAGTTTAGAAGACAGGGGGCGTTTTAATTCACCCCTCCACTTT
CDR3: CASSLEDRGRFNSPLHF

D: NA
V: TRBV20-1
J: TRBJ1-2
size: NA
DNA: TGCAGTGCTACACCGGGAAAGGAGGGCTACACCTTC
CDR3: CSATPGKEGYTF

D: NA
V: TRBV5-5
J: TRBJ1-2
size: NA
DNA: TGTGCCAGCAGCTCTGAGTGGGGGGCCCTTGGTGGCTACACCTTC
CDR3: CASSSEWGALGGYTF

D: TRBD2
V: TRBV5-1
J: TRBJ2-1
size: NA
DNA: TGCGCCAGCAGCAGACCGGGACTAGCGGGAGGGCGGTCTGAGCAGTTCTTC
CDR3: CASSRPGLAGGRSEQFF

D: NA
V: TRBV20-1
J: TRBJ1-2
size: few
DNA: TGCAGTGCGATCGGTTGGGAGAACTATGGCTACACCTTC
CDR3: CSAIGWENYGYTF

D: NA
V: TRBV7-9
J: TRBJ2-4
size: few
DNA: TGTGCCAGCAGCTTCGTAGATACGAAAAACATTCAGTACTTC
CDR3: CASSFVDTKNIQYF

D: NA
V: TRBV3-1
J: TRBJ2-7
size: NA
DNA: TGTGCCAGCAGCCAACATCTAGGCTACGAGCAGTACTTC
CDR3: CASSQHLGYEQYF

D: TRBD2
V: TRBV24-1
J: TRBJ2-1
size: NA
DNA: TGTGCCACCAGTGGGGGACTAGGGTTTGAGCAGTTCTTC
CDR3: CATSGGLGFEQFF

D: NA
V: TRBV20-1
J: TRBJ2-1
size: NA
DNA: TGCAGTGCTAGAGACCGGGTACACAATGAGCAGTTCTTC
CDR3: CSARDRVHNEQFF

D: NA
V: TRBV7-2
J: TRBJ1-6
size: NA
DNA: TGTGCCAGCAGCTTAAAGGTGTGGGGGGATTCACCCCTCCACTTT
CDR3: CASSLKVWGDSPLHF

D: NA
V: TRBV7-2
J: TRBJ1-2
size: few
DNA: TGTGCCAGCAGCTTTAAACGGCTTGATGGCTACACCTTC
CDR3: CASSFKRLDGYTF

D: NA
V: TRBV7-9
J: TRBJ2-7
size: NA
DNA: TGTGCCACTCACGTCAACTCACTAGGCACCTACGAGCAGTACTTC
CDR3: CATHVNSLGTYEQYF

D: TRBD2
V: TRBV7-6
J: TRBJ2-7
size: NA
DNA: TGTGCCAGCAGCTCGGGACTAGCGGGATCAGCTCCCCACGAGCAGTACTTC
CDR3: CASSSGLAGSAPHEQYF

D: TRBD2
V: TRBV4-1
J: TRBJ2-7
size: few
DNA: TGCGCCAGCAGCCAAACTCTGGGACTAGGAAAAAACGAGCAGTACTTC
CDR3: CASSQTLGLGKNEQYF

D: TRBD2
V: TRBV6-9
J: TRBJ2-1
size: few
DNA: TGTGCCAGCAGTTATACCCTAGCGGTGAGCTCCTACAATGAGCAGTTCTTC
CDR3: CASSYTLAVSSYNEQFF